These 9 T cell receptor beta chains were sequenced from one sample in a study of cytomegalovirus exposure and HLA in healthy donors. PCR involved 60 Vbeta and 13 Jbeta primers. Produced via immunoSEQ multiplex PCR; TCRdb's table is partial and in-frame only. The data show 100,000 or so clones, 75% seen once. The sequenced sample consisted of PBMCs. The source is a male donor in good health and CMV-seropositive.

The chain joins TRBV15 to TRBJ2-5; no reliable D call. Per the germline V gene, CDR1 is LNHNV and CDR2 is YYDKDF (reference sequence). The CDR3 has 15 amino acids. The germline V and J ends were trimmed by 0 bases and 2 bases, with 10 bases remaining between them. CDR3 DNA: TGTGCCACCAGCAGAGACAATGGGCGACAAGAGACCCAGTACTTC. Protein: CATSRDNGRQETQYF.

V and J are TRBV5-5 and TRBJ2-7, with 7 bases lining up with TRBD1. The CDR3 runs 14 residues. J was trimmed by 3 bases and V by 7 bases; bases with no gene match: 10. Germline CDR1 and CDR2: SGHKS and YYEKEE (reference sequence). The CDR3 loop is CASGSRDRDYEQYF. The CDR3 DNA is TGTGCCAGCGGTTCCCGGGACAGAGACTACGAGCAGTACTTC.

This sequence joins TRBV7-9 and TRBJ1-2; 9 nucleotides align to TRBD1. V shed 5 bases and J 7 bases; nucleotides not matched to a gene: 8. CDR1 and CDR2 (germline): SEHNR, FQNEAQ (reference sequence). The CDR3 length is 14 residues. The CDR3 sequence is CASSTGQGNGGYTF. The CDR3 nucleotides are TGTGCCAGCAGCACCGGACAGGGGAACGGTGGCTACACCTTC.

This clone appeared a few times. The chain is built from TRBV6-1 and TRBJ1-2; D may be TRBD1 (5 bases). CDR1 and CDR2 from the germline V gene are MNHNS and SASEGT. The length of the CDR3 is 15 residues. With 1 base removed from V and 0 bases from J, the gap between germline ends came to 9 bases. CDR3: CASSEGQPPNYGYTF. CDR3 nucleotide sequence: TGTGCCAGCAGTGAAGGACAGCCTCCTAACTATGGCTACACCTTC.

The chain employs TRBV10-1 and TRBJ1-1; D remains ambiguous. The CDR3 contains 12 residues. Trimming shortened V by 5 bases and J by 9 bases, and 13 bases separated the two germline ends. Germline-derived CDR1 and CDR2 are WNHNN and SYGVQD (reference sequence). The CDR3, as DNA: TGCGCCAGCAGTCCTACGGGCGGGAAAGCTTTCTTT. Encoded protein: CASSPTGGKAFF.

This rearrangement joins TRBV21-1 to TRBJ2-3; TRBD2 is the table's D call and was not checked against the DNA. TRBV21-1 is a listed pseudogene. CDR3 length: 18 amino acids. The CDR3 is CASSKDCLVYPSTDTQYF. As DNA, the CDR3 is TGTGCCAGCAGCAAAGATTGCTTGGTCTACCCTAGCACAGATACGCAGTATTTT.

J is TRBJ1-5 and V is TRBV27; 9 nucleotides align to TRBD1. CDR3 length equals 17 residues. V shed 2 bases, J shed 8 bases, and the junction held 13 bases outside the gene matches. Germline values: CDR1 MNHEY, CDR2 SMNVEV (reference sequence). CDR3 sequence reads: CASSLRAPDRGGEPQHF. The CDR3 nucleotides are TGTGCCAGCAGTTTACGGGCCCCGGACAGGGGTGGAGAGCCCCAGCATTTT.

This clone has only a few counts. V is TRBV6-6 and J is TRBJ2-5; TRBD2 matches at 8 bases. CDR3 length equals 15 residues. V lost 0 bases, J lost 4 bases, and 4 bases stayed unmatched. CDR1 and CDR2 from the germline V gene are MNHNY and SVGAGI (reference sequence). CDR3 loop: CASSYSTLAGETQYF. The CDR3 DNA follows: TGTGCCAGCAGTTACTCAACCCTAGCGGGAGAGACCCAGTACTTC.

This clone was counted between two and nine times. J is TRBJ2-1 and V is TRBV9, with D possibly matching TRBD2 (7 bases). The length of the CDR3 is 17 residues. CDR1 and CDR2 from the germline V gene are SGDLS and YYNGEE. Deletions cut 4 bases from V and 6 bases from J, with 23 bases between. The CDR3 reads CASSPRPTGGLANEQFF. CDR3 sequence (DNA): TGTGCCAGCAGCCCCCGACCAACCGGGGGGCTAGCCAATGAGCAGTTCTTC.